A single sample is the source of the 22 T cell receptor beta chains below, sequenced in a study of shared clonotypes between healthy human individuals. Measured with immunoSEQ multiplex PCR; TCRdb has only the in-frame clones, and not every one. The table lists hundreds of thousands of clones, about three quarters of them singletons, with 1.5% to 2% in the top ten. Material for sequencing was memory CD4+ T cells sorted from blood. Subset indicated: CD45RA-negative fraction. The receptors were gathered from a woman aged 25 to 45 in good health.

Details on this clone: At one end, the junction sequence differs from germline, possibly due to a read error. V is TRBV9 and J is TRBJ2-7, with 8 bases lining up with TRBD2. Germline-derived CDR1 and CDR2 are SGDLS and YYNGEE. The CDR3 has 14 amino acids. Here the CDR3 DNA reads TGTGCCAGCAGCGTAGAAGGTGGAGGAGCGGGGGCAGCTTTC. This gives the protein CASSVEGGGAGAAF.

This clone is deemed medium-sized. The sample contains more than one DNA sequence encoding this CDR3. The CDR3 here is CASGEGTANEKLFF. The CDR3 DNA is TGTGCCAGCGGGGAGGGGACAGCTAATGAAAAACTGTTTTTT. This chain joins TRBV2 and TRBJ1-4; 7 bases map to TRBD1. The CDR3 has 14 residues. The V gene's germline CDR1 is SNHLY and CDR2 FYNNEI. V was pared by 8 bases and J by 3 bases, with 6 bases of the junction left unmatched.

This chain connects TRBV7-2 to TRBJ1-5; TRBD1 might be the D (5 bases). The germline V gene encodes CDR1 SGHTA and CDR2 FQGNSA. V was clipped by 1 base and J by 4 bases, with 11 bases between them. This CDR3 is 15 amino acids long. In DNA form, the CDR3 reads TGTGCCAGCAGCTTAGGAGGGACCGGGAATCAGCCCCAGCATTTT. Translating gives CASSLGGTGNQPQHF. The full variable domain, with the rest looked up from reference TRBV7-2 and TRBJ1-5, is GAGVSQSPSNKVTEKGKDVELRCDPISGHTALYWYRQSLGQGLEFLIYFQGNSAPDKSGLPSDRFSAERTGGSVSTLTIQRTQQEDSAVYLCASSLGGTGNQPQHFGDGTRLSIL.

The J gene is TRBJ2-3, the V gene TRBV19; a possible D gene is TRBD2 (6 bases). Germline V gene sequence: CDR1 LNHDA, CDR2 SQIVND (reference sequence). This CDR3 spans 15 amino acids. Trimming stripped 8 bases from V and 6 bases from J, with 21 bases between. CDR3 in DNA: TGTGCCAGTGCGCGGACGGAGGGAGATCGGGATACGCAGTATTTT. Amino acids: CASARTEGDRDTQYF.

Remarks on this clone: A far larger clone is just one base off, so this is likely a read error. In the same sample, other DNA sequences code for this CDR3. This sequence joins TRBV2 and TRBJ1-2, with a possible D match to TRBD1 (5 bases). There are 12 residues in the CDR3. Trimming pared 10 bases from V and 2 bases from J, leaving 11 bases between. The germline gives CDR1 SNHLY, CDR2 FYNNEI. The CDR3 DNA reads TGTGCCAAAGGGCAGGGAAACTATGGCTACACCTTC. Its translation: CAKGQGNYGYTF.

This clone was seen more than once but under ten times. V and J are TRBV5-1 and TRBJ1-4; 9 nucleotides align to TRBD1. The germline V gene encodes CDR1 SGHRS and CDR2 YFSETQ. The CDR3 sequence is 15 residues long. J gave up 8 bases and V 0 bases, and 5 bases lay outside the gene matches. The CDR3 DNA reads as TGCGCCAGCAGCTTGGGGGACAGGGATTTGGAAAAACTGTTTTTT. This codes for CASSLGDRDLEKLFF.

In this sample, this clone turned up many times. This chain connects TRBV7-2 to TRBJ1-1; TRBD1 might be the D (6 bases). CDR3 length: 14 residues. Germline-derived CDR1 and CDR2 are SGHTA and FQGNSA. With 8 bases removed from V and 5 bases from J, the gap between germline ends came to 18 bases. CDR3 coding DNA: TGTGCCAGCGGGGACAATCACCGGAAGACTGAAGCTTTCTTT. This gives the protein CASGDNHRKTEAFF.

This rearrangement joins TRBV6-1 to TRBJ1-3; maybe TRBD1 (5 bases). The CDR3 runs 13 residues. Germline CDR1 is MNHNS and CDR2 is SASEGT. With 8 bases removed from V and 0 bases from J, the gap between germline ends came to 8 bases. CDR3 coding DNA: TGTGCCAGCGGGGGGAGCTCTGGAAACACCATATATTTT. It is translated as CASGGSSGNTIYF.

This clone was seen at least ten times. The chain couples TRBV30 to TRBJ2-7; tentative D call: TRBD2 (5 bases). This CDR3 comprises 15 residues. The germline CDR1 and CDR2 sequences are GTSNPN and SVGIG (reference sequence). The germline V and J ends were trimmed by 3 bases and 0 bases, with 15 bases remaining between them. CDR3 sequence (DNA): TGTGCCTGGAGGAAGAAGCGGAGTGTCTCCTACGAGCAGTACTTC. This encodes CAWRKKRSVSYEQYF.

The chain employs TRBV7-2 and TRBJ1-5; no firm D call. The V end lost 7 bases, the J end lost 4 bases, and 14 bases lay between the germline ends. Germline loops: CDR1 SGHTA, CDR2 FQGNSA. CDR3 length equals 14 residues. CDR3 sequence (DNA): TGTGCCAGCACCCTCTGGGAGTCTAATCAGCCCCAGCATTTT. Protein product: CASTLWESNQPQHF. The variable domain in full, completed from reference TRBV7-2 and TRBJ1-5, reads GAGVSQSPSNKVTEKGKDVELRCDPISGHTALYWYRQSLGQGLEFLIYFQGNSAPDKSGLPSDRFSAERTGGSVSTLTIQRTQQEDSAVYLCASTLWESNQPQHFGDGTRLSIL.

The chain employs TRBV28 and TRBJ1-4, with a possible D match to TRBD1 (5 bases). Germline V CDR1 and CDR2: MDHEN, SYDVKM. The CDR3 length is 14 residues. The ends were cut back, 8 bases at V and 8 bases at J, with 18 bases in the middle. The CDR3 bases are TGTGCCAGCGGGACGGGGGGGTTAAGGGAAAAACTGTTTTTT. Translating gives CASGTGGLREKLFF.

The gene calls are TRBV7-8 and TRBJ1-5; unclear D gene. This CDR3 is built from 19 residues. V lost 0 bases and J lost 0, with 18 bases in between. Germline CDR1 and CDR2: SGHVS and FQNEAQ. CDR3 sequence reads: CASSLALEGGGYSNQPQHF. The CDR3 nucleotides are TGTGCCAGCAGCTTAGCGCTGGAGGGAGGCGGGTATAGCAATCAGCCCCAGCATTTT.

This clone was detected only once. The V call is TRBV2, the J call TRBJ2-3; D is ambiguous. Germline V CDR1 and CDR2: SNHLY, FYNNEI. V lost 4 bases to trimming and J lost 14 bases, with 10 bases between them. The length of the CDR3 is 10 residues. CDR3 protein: CASSVRVGYF. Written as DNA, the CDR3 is TGTGCCAGCAGTGTCCGCGTCGGGTATTTT.

The CDR3 spells CASSQVAGGAFF. The CDR3 nucleotides are TGTGCCAGCAGCCAAGTGGCAGGAGGAGCTTTCTTT. The genes are TRBV4-2 and TRBJ1-1; D call uncertain. CDR1 and CDR2 from the germline V gene are LGHNA and YNFKEQ. Trimming removed 1 base from V and 10 bases from J, with 10 bases in between. This CDR3 contains 12 residues.

The CDR3 spells CAWSTPGTANEKLFF. CDR3 DNA sequence: TGTGCCTGGAGCACACCAGGGACAGCTAATGAAAAACTGTTTTTT. The chain joins TRBV30 to TRBJ1-4, with 7 bases lining up with TRBD1. Germline loops: CDR1 GTSNPN, CDR2 SVGIG (reference sequence). Germline trimming cut 3 bases from V and 3 bases from J; bases unmatched to any gene: 7. The CDR3 consists of 15 residues.

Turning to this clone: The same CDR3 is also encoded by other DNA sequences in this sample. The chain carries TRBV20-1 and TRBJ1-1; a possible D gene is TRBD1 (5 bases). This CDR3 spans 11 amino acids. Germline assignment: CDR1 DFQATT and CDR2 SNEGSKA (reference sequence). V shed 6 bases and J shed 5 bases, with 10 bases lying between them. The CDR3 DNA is TGCAGTGCCAACGGGGGGACTGAAGCTTTCTTT. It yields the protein CSANGGTEAFF.

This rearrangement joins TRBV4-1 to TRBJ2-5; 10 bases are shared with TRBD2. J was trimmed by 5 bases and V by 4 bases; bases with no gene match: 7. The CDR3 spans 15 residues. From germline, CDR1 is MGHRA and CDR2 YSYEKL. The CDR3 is CASSPVAGGEETQYF. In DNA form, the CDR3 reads TGCGCCAGCAGCCCAGTAGCGGGAGGCGAGGAGACCCAGTACTTC.

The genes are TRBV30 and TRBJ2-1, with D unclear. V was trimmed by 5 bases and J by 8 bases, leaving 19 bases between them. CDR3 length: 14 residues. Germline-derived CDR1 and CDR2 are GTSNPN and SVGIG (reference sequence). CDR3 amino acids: CAWRLNPASHEQFF. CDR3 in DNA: TGTGCCTGGCGCTTAAACCCCGCCTCCCATGAGCAGTTCTTC.

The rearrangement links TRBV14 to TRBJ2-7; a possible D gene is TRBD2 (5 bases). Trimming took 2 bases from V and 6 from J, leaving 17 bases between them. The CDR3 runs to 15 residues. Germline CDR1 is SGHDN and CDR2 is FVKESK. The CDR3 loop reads CASSQSRGGPGEQYF. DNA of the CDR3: TGTGCCAGCAGCCAAAGTAGAGGAGGTCCCGGCGAGCAGTACTTC. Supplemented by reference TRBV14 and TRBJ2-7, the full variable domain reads EAGVTQFPSHSVIEKGQTVTLRCDPISGHDNLYWYRRVMGKEIKFLLHFVKESKQDESGMPNNRFLAERTGGTYSTLKVQPAELEDSGVYFCASSQSRGGPGEQYFGPGTRLTVT.

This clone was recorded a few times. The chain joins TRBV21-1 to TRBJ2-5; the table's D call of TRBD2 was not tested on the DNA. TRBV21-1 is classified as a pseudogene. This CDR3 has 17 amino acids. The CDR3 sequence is CASASLRREGVGETQYF. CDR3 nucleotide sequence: TGTGCCAGCGCAAGCCTCCGGCGGGAGGGCGTCGGGGAGACCCAGTACTTC.

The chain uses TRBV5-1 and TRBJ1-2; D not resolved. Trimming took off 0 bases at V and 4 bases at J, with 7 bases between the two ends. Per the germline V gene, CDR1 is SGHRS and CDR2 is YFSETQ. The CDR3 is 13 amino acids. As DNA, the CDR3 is TGCGCCAGCAGCTTGGACCCAGCCTATGGCTACACCTTC. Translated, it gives CASSLDPAYGYTF.

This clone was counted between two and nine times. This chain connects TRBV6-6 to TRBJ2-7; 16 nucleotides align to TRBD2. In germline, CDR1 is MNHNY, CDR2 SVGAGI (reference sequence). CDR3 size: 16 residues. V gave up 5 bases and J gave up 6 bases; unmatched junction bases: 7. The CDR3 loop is CASSAGTSGRDVEQYF. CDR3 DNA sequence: TGTGCCAGCAGTGCCGGGACTAGCGGGAGGGACGTCGAGCAGTACTTC.